Presented here are 30 T cell receptor beta chains from one specimen sequenced in a study of blood T cell repertoires in COVID-19. Using immunoSEQ multiplex PCR, the repertoire was profiled, and TCRdb retains in-frame clones only, with some absent. The sample lists 75,000 to 100,000 clones, around 86% seen once, with about 5% in the top ten. The sequencing sample was made of peripheral blood. The receptors originated from a woman of 80 years or more with acute or convalescent COVID-19.

V is TRBV30 and J is TRBJ2-5, with 10 nucleotides matching TRBD1. This CDR3 is built from 14 residues. Germline lookup yields CDR1 GTSNPN and CDR2 SVGIG (reference sequence). Unmatched junction bases numbered 2, after V lost 2 bases and J lost 2 bases. The CDR3 coding sequence is TGTGCCTGGAGTCCGGACAGGGGGCAAGAGACCCAGTACTTC. Its protein product is CAWSPDRGQETQYF.

The CDR3 bases are TGTGCCAGTAGTAGAACTAGCGGGGGGGCCGGGAATTACCATGAGCAGTTCTTC. Translated, it gives CASSRTSGGAGNYHEQFF. The rearrangement links TRBV19 to TRBJ2-1, with 13 bases matching TRBD2. The CDR3 contains 18 residues. The germline V gene encodes CDR1 LNHDA and CDR2 SQIVND (reference sequence). The ends lost 4 bases at V and 8 bases at J; junction bases unmatched: 14.

V usage is TRBV5-1 and J usage is TRBJ2-5, with D possibly matching TRBD2 (6 bases). Trimming removed 3 bases from V and 4 bases from J, with 10 bases in between. Germline-derived CDR1 and CDR2 are SGHRS and YFSETQ. CDR3 length: 13 amino acids. The CDR3 region is CASSSEGVETQYF. The CDR3 DNA reads TGCGCCAGCAGCTCGGAGGGTGTAGAGACCCAGTACTTC.

This clone has a single count. The chain links TRBV6-2 or TRBV6-3 to TRBJ1-2; no firm D call. The CDR3 consists of 20 residues. From germline, CDR1 is MNHEY and CDR2 SVGEGT. Trimming cost V 2 bases and J 3 bases, with 28 bases left between them. CDR3 nucleotides: TGTGCCAGCAGTTACAAAAGAACAGCGGTTCATTACGCGAGCGACTATGGCTACACCTTC. Amino acids: CASSYKRTAVHYASDYGYTF.

The V gene is TRBV27, the J gene TRBJ2-7, with 9 bases aligning to TRBD2. From germline, CDR1 is MNHEY and CDR2 SMNVEV (reference sequence). The CDR3 runs 15 residues. The junction had 9 bases not matched to a gene; V was cut back by 6 bases and J by 3 bases. The CDR3 DNA sequence: TGTGCCAGCAGCCTTAAGGCGGGGGGGCTCTACGAGCAGTACTTC. Protein: CASSLKAGGLYEQYF.

This clone was seen a single time. V usage is TRBV7-3 and J usage is TRBJ2-2; D call uncertain. The germline CDR1 and CDR2 sequences are SGHTA and FQGTGA. Trimming left V 0 bases short and J 4 bases short, with 6 bases between. There are 14 residues in the CDR3. CDR3 amino acids: CASSLTWPTGELFF. The CDR3 DNA is TGTGCCAGCAGCTTAACGTGGCCCACCGGGGAGCTGTTTTTT.

Here the CDR3 reads CASSYSSGRDQPQHF. CDR3 sequence (DNA): TGTGCCAGCAGTTACTCTTCCGGCAGGGATCAGCCCCAGCATTTT. This chain uses TRBV6-5 with TRBJ1-5; tentatively, D is TRBD1 (5 bases). The CDR3 is made up of 15 amino acids. CDR1 MNHEY and CDR2 SVGAGI come from the germline V gene. V was pared by 0 bases and J by 5 bases, with 11 bases between.

The genes are TRBV30 and TRBJ2-7; perhaps TRBD1 as D (5 bases). Germline V lookup: CDR1 GTSNPN, CDR2 SVGIG (reference sequence). CDR3 length equals 17 residues. V was pared by 3 bases and J by 1 base, with 22 bases between. This CDR3 reads CAWSASWGIRTSYEQYF. For the CDR3, the DNA is TGTGCCTGGAGCGCTTCTTGGGGCATTCGAACATCCTACGAGCAGTACTTC.

This rearrangement joins TRBV5-4 to TRBJ2-7, with 8 bases aligning to TRBD2. There are 14 residues in the CDR3. J was trimmed by 5 bases and V by 4 bases; bases with no gene match: 8. Germline lookup yields CDR1 SGHNT and CDR2 YYREEE (reference sequence). This CDR3 reads CASSPGLDGDEQYF. The CDR3 DNA reads TGTGCCAGCAGCCCGGGACTAGATGGGGACGAGCAGTACTTC.

The genes are TRBV25-1 and TRBJ1-2; 9 nucleotides agree with TRBD1. The length of the CDR3 is 14 residues. Trimming took 4 bases from V and 6 from J; bases not matched to a gene: 6. Germline assignment: CDR1 MGHDK and CDR2 SYGVNS. The CDR3 region has the DNA TGTGCCAGCAGTGCCTCAGGGACAGGGAATGGCTACACCTTC. Translating gives CASSASGTGNGYTF.

The gene calls are TRBV18 and TRBJ1-6; no reliable D call. CDR1 KGHSH and CDR2 LQKENI come from the germline V gene. The CDR3 is 17 residues long. Trimming removed 1 base at V and 8 bases at J, with 18 bases between. Written as DNA, the CDR3 is TGTGCCAGCTCACCACTCAGGAACACGTCCACCGATTCACCCCTCCACTTT. It specifies CASSPLRNTSTDSPLHF.

V and J are TRBV2 and TRBJ1-6; the match to TRBD1 covers 8 bases. The CDR3 sequence is 13 residues long. With V trimmed by 0 bases and J by 15 bases, 4 bases remained unmatched. Germline loops: CDR1 SNHLY, CDR2 FYNNEI. The DNA of the CDR3 is TGTGCCAGCAGTGAAGCGGGACAGGTGGTCCTCCACTTT. Its translation is CASSEAGQVVLHF.

The rearrangement links TRBV3-1 (or the pseudogene TRBV3-2) to TRBJ2-7, with 13 bases lining up with TRBD2. CDR3 length equals 15 residues. After removal of 4 bases from V and 4 bases from J, the junction contained 4 bases not matched to a gene. Germline V lookup: CDR1 LGHDT, CDR2 YNNKEL (reference sequence). Here the CDR3 reads CASSPGLAGDYEQYF. In DNA, the CDR3 is TGTGCCAGCAGCCCAGGACTAGCGGGGGATTACGAGCAGTACTTC.

The gene calls are TRBV20-1 and TRBJ2-7, with D perhaps matching TRBD1 or TRBD2 (5 bases each). CDR1 and CDR2 from the germline V gene are DFQATT and SNEGSKA (reference sequence). The CDR3 contains 13 residues. The V and J ends lost 3 bases and 4 bases respectively, with 13 bases between them. The CDR3: CSASSETEYEQYF. The CDR3, as DNA: TGCAGTGCTAGTAGCGAGACAGAGTACGAGCAGTACTTC.

The table lists this clone with a count of one. The gene calls are TRBV7-2 and TRBJ2-1, with 11 nucleotides matching TRBD2. Germline values: CDR1 SGHTA, CDR2 FQGNSA. This CDR3 is built from 17 residues. Losses at the gene ends were 4 bases for V and 0 bases for J; bases not matched to a gene: 5. In DNA, the CDR3 is TGTGCCAGCAGCTCATATAGCGGGAGGGTCTCCTACAATGAGCAGTTCTTC. Amino acids: CASSSYSGRVSYNEQFF.

The rearrangement links TRBV5-6 to TRBJ2-7, with 10 bases fitting TRBD2. V lost 1 base, J lost 6 bases, and 4 bases stayed unmatched. CDR1 SGHDT and CDR2 YYEEEE come from the germline V gene. The CDR3 sequence is 14 residues long. CDR3 sequence reads: CASSLTSGNGEQYF. In DNA form, the CDR3 reads TGTGCCAGCAGCTTGACTAGCGGGAATGGCGAGCAGTACTTC.

This clone has a handful of counts. V usage is TRBV14 and J usage is TRBJ1-1; a possible D gene is TRBD1 (5 bases). V lost 3 bases and J lost 11, with 19 bases in between. The germline gives CDR1 SGHDN, CDR2 FVKESK. There are 14 residues in the CDR3. In DNA, the CDR3 is TGTGCCAGCAGCCAGACACAGGCATTGGTCCCGGCTTTCTTT. The encoded protein is CASSQTQALVPAFF.

The chain has TRBV23-1 and TRBJ2-5, with TRBD2 matching 11 bases. TRBV23-1 is an ORF for which the function is uncertain. With 5 bases clipped from V and 2 bases from J, the junction kept 13 bases outside the gene matches. This CDR3 spans 18 amino acids. The CDR3 DNA follows: TGCGCCAGCAGTTCCAGACTGGGGACTAGCGGTACTCAAGAGACCCAGTACTTC. Its protein is CASSSRLGTSGTQETQYF.

The V and J genes are TRBV24-1 and TRBJ2-1; 9 nucleotides align to TRBD1. The germline V gene has CDR1 KGHDR and CDR2 SFDVKD. V shed 6 bases, J shed 11 bases, and the junction held 16 bases outside the gene matches. CDR3 size: 16 residues. The CDR3 coding sequence is TGTGCCACCAGTTTCCGGGACAGGGACGTGGGCAAGAAGCAGTTCTTC. Translating it yields CATSFRDRDVGKKQFF.

The V and J genes are TRBV19 and TRBJ2-3; no firm D call. Deletions cut 4 bases from V and 4 bases from J, with 18 bases between. The CDR3 runs 16 residues. In germline, CDR1 is LNHDA, CDR2 SQIVND (reference sequence). CDR3 coding DNA: TGTGCCAGTAGTACGGTGGGCCTCCTCTCCCCAGATACGCAGTATTTT. Protein product: CASSTVGLLSPDTQYF.

The chain is built from TRBV6-5 and TRBJ1-6; maybe TRBD1 (5 bases). CDR3 length equals 14 residues. Germline CDR1 MNHEY, CDR2 SVGAGI. V was shortened by 8 bases and J by 6 bases, with 14 bases between the two germline ends. CDR3 nucleotide sequence: TGTGCCAGCGGGGGGAGGAGTTTTAATTCACCCCTCCACTTT. Its translation: CASGGRSFNSPLHF.

In this sample, this clone turned up a few times. The chain combines TRBV19 with TRBJ1-6, with D perhaps matching TRBD1 (5 bases). V lost 5 bases, J lost 9 bases, and 14 bases lay in between. CDR1 LNHDA and CDR2 SQIVND come from the germline V gene (reference sequence). This CDR3 spans 14 amino acids. In nucleotides, the CDR3 is TGTGCCAGTAGTTACCAGGGTTTTGGTTCACCCCTCCACTTT. Its protein is CASSYQGFGSPLHF.

This chain uses TRBV13 with TRBJ2-7; 16 nucleotides agree with TRBD2. The CDR3 has 16 amino acids. CDR1 is PRHDT, CDR2 FYEKMQ, per germline (reference sequence). V was clipped by 4 bases and J by 6 bases; unmatched bases: 6. CDR3 in amino acids: CASSSGTSGGEAEQYF. In DNA form, the CDR3 reads TGTGCCAGCAGCTCCGGGACTAGCGGGGGGGAAGCCGAGCAGTACTTC.

Only one count was recorded for this clone. The rearrangement uses TRBV6-2 or TRBV6-3 and TRBJ2-7, with 10 bases fitting TRBD2. From germline, CDR1 is MNHEY and CDR2 SVGEGT. CDR3 length: 17 residues. Unmatched junction bases numbered 13, after V lost 5 bases and J lost 3 bases. In DNA form, the CDR3 reads TGTGCCAGCAGTCCGCCCCTGGCTAGCGGGGGAAACTACGAGCAGTACTTC. Amino acids: CASSPPLASGGNYEQYF.

This clone appeared once. V usage is TRBV6-5 and J usage is TRBJ2-7; D might be TRBD2 (6 bases). Germline CDR1 reads MNHEY; CDR2 reads SVGAGI. This CDR3 has 13 residues. V was pared by 10 bases and J by 2 bases, with 15 bases between. CDR3 region: CATGTANPYEQYF. The DNA for the CDR3 is TGTGCCACCGGGACTGCTAATCCCTACGAGCAGTACTTC.

The rearrangement joins TRBV13 to TRBJ2-1, with 12 bases lining up with TRBD2. The CDR3 covers 16 residues. Germline loops: CDR1 PRHDT, CDR2 FYEKMQ (reference sequence). V trimming: 4 bases; J trimming: 0 bases; junction bases outside the gene matches: 1. CDR3 protein: CASSSSGRVSYNEQFF. Here the CDR3 DNA reads TGTGCCAGCAGCTCTAGCGGGAGGGTCTCCTACAATGAGCAGTTCTTC.

This clone was found once. V gene TRBV5-4 combines with J gene TRBJ2-7; 12 bases line up with TRBD2. Germline lookup yields CDR1 SGHNT and CDR2 YYREEE (reference sequence). After removal of 0 bases from V and 4 bases from J, the junction contained 2 bases not matched to a gene. The CDR3 extends over 15 amino acids. The CDR3 nucleotides are TGTGCCAGCAGCTTGGGTGGACTAGCGGGATACGAGCAGTACTTC. It translates to CASSLGGLAGYEQYF.

The CDR3 sequence is CATRGSGGWNEQFF. The CDR3 DNA is TGTGCCACCAGGGGGTCGGGAGGGTGGAATGAGCAGTTCTTC. This chain links TRBV11-3 with TRBJ2-1; D may be TRBD2 (8 bases). There are 14 residues in the CDR3. V shed 10 bases and J shed 7 bases, with 20 bases lying between them. Germline CDR1 is SGHNT and CDR2 is YENEEA.

This clone was counted once. The chain uses TRBV7-3 and TRBJ2-1; TRBD1 matches at 11 bases. The V gene end was trimmed by 1 base and the J gene end by 6 bases; junction bases not matched to a gene: 5. CDR1 is SGHTA, CDR2 FQGTGA, per germline. The CDR3 consists of 16 residues. CDR3 DNA sequence: TGTGCCAGCAGCTTAATGAGGGGACAGGGGGGCAATGAGCAGTTCTTC. It encodes CASSLMRGQGGNEQFF.

The chain uses TRBV27 and TRBJ1-3; no clear D gene. Trimming cost V 3 bases and J 7 bases, with 25 bases left between them. Per germline, CDR1 MNHEY and CDR2 SMNVEV (reference sequence). The CDR3 has 18 amino acids. As DNA, the CDR3 is TGTGCCAGCAGTTTGCGACCGCCCCGAACCCGCCAGAGGAACACCATATATTTT. Protein product: CASSLRPPRTRQRNTIYF.